This entry lists 30 T cell receptor beta chains sequenced from one sample in a study of blood T cell repertoires in COVID-19. Sequencing was performed with immunoSEQ multiplex PCR; in TCRdb, only in-frame clones are kept and a portion is missing. Seen here are 200,000 or so clones, 70% to 85% observed once, and the top ten hold roughly 5%. The material sequenced was peripheral blood. The origin of the receptors is a woman between 25 and 40 years old with acute or convalescent COVID-19.

This clone came up a few times. V and J are TRBV5-1 and TRBJ2-2; D gene uncertain. V lost 4 bases and J lost 3, with 7 bases in between. CDR1 is SGHRS and CDR2 is YFSETQ in the germline V gene. The CDR3 extends over 13 amino acids. In nucleotides, the CDR3 is TGCGCCAGCAGCAACCGGGACACCGGGGAGCTGTTTTTT. This encodes CASSNRDTGELFF.

V usage is TRBV6-1 and J usage is TRBJ2-2, with D possibly being TRBD1 (8 bases). CDR1 and CDR2 from the germline V gene are MNHNS and SASEGT. The CDR3 covers 16 residues. Trimming took off 4 bases at V and 7 bases at J, with 19 bases between the two ends. The CDR3 nucleotides are TGTGCCAGCAGTGGGACTAGGACAGGGAGGGTCGGGGAGCTGTTTTTT. It codes for CASSGTRTGRVGELFF.

The chain employs TRBV27 and TRBJ1-1, with 12 bases matching TRBD1. Per the germline V gene, CDR1 is MNHEY and CDR2 is SMNVEV (reference sequence). The CDR3 runs to 13 residues. J lost 6 bases, V lost 8 bases, and 4 bases had no gene match. The CDR3 sequence is CASRDRGRSEAFF. The CDR3 nucleotides are TGTGCCAGCCGGGACAGGGGGCGGTCTGAAGCTTTCTTT.

This clone was seen a few times. This chain links TRBV28 with TRBJ2-2; TRBD1 might be the D (5 bases). Deletions cut 2 bases from V and 0 bases from J, with 10 bases between. The CDR3 has 16 amino acids. Germline assignment: CDR1 MDHEN and CDR2 SYDVKM. CDR3 in amino acids: CASSLRGGANTGELFF. The DNA of the CDR3 is TGTGCCAGCAGTTTAAGGGGCGGCGCGAACACCGGGGAGCTGTTTTTT.

In this sample, this clone turned up once. This chain joins TRBV5-1 and TRBJ1-5, with 7 bases identical to TRBD1. There are 15 residues in the CDR3. Trimming cost V 2 bases and J 9 bases; bases outside gene matches: 11. CDR1 SGHRS and CDR2 YFSETQ come from the germline V gene. This CDR3 is CASSFGRGDLGPQHF. CDR3 in DNA: TGCGCCAGCAGCTTCGGCAGGGGGGACTTAGGGCCCCAGCATTTT.

This chain uses TRBV18 with TRBJ1-2, with TRBD1 as a possible D gene (5 bases). The CDR3 is 14 residues long. Germline CDR1 reads KGHSH; CDR2 reads LQKENI. Trimming shortened V by 3 bases and J by 8 bases, and 16 bases separated the two germline ends. The CDR3 protein is CASSPVPGVEGYTF. In DNA form, the CDR3 reads TGTGCCAGCTCACCGGTTCCGGGGGTTGAGGGCTACACCTTC.

The V call is TRBV2, the J call TRBJ2-7; TRBD2 matches at 8 bases. CDR3 length equals 20 residues. V lost 6 bases, J lost 2 bases, and 24 bases stayed unmatched. The germline CDR1 and CDR2 sequences are SNHLY and FYNNEI. The CDR3 sequence: CASRPTRRREVPQVPYEQYF. The CDR3 DNA sequence: TGTGCCAGCAGGCCAACCAGGAGGCGGGAGGTACCCCAAGTCCCCTACGAGCAGTACTTC.

The V and J genes are TRBV5-1 and TRBJ2-7; TRBD1 is a possible D gene (7 bases). V lost 4 bases and J 2 bases, leaving 10 bases between the germline ends. The CDR3 contains 13 residues. Germline assignment: CDR1 SGHRS and CDR2 YFSETQ. The CDR3 reads CASSAGQPYEQYF. The CDR3 DNA is TGCGCCAGCAGCGCGGGACAGCCCTACGAGCAGTACTTC.

This rearrangement joins TRBV9 to TRBJ2-5; weak D call: TRBD1 (6 bases). V gave up 4 bases and J gave up 5 bases, with 18 bases separating them. This CDR3 spans 15 amino acids. Germline V gene data show CDR1 as SGDLS and CDR2 as YYNGEE. The CDR3 reads CASSTGSAVGETQYF. The CDR3 bases are TGTGCCAGCAGCACAGGGTCCGCGGTCGGGGAGACCCAGTACTTC. The whole variable domain, filled in from reference TRBV9 and TRBJ2-5, reads DSGVTQTPKHLITATGQRVTLRCSPRSGDLSVYWYQQSLDQGLQFLIQYYNGEERAKGNILERFSAQQFPDLHSELNLSSLELGDSALYFCASSTGSAVGETQYFGPGTRLLVL.

This clone appeared a few times. The chain couples TRBV7-3 to TRBJ2-7, with D possibly being TRBD2 (6 bases). In germline, CDR1 is SGHTA, CDR2 FQGTGA. This CDR3 is 13 amino acids long. V lost 1 base, J lost 6 bases, and 10 bases lay in between. CDR3 bases: TGTGCCAGCAGCTTAAGAGAGGGAGGCGAGCAGTACTTC. The encoded protein is CASSLREGGEQYF.

This clone was detected a few times. The chain has TRBV11-2 and TRBJ2-3; TRBD1 matches 7 bases. CDR3 length: 15 residues. J gave up 2 bases and V 3 bases, and 5 bases lay outside the gene matches. The V gene's germline CDR1 is SGHAT and CDR2 FQNNGV. The CDR3: CASSLGQTFTDTQYF. DNA for the CDR3: TGTGCCAGCAGCTTGGGACAGACCTTCACAGATACGCAGTATTTT.

The chain uses TRBV5-1 and TRBJ1-6; the match to TRBD1 covers 8 bases. Germline V lookup: CDR1 SGHRS, CDR2 YFSETQ. This CDR3 is 15 amino acids long. With V trimmed by 3 bases and J by 7 bases, 6 bases remained unmatched. CDR3 nucleotides: TGCGCCAGCAGCTGGACGGGACAGGAAAATTCACCCCTCCACTTT. It codes for CASSWTGQENSPLHF.

V usage is TRBV18 and J usage is TRBJ2-3; 7 bases fit TRBD1. This CDR3 has 15 amino acids. Trimming removed 1 base from V and 4 bases from J; junction bases left unmatched: 5. Germline V lookup: CDR1 KGHSH, CDR2 LQKENI. CDR3 nucleotide sequence: TGTGCCAGCTCACCACGAGACAGGGTGGCAGATACGCAGTATTTT. Its protein product is CASSPRDRVADTQYF.

This clone appeared once. The chain combines TRBV25-1 with TRBJ2-3; 11 nucleotides line up with TRBD2. The CDR3 is 16 amino acids. Germline assignment: CDR1 MGHDK and CDR2 SYGVNS. Trimming at V came to 4 bases and at J to 3 bases, leaving 6 bases not matched to a gene. The CDR3 nucleotides are TGTGCCAGCAGTGTGGGAGCTAGCGGGGGGACAGATACGCAGTATTTT. This gives the protein CASSVGASGGTDTQYF. Using reference TRBV25-1 and TRBJ2-3 for the parts outside the CDR3, the full variable domain is EADIYQTPRYLVIGTGKKITLECSQTMGHDKMYWYQQDPGMELHLIHYSYGVNSTEKGDLSSESTVSRIRTEHFPLTLESARPSHTSQYLCASSVGASGGTDTQYFGPGTRLTVL.

The chain recombines TRBV7-2 with TRBJ1-2; D remains unclear. The CDR3 totals 16 residues. V dropped 2 bases and J dropped 4 bases, with 17 bases sitting between them. CDR1 and CDR2 (germline): SGHTA, FQGNSA. The CDR3 spells CASSLILSGPSYGYTF. CDR3 sequence (DNA): TGTGCCAGCAGCTTAATTCTAAGCGGGCCAAGCTATGGCTACACCTTC.

This clone has just one count. The rearrangement uses TRBV11-3 and TRBJ2-1; TRBD2 might be the D (6 bases). This CDR3 has 13 amino acids. The germline CDR1 and CDR2 sequences are SGHNT and YENEEA. The germline V and J ends were trimmed by 6 bases and 7 bases, with 13 bases remaining between them. The CDR3 here is CASRGGDHNEQFF. The CDR3, as DNA: TGTGCCAGCAGGGGAGGAGACCATAATGAGCAGTTCTTC.

This clone appeared a few times. The rearrangement joins TRBV5-1 to TRBJ1-1; D uncertain. Trimming pared 0 bases from V and 4 bases from J, leaving 10 bases between. The CDR3 totals 14 residues. Germline CDR1 and CDR2: SGHRS and YFSETQ. CDR3 nucleotides: TGCGCCAGCAGCTTGGGGCCCGGGAGCACTGAAGCTTTCTTT. It codes for CASSLGPGSTEAFF.

In DNA, the CDR3 is TGTGCCAGTAGTATTATTACGGGGTTCGCTTTCTTT. Its translation: CASSIITGFAFF. The V and J genes are TRBV19 and TRBJ1-1; no clear D gene. The V end was cut by 3 bases, the J end by 11 bases, with 13 bases between. This CDR3 comprises 12 residues. Germline assignment: CDR1 LNHDA and CDR2 SQIVND (reference sequence).

This chain uses TRBV4-3 with TRBJ1-5; D is perhaps TRBD1 (5 bases). Trimming left V 0 bases short and J 4 bases short, with 13 bases between. The CDR3 contains 16 residues. Germline lookup yields CDR1 LGHNA and CDR2 YSLEER. The CDR3 DNA is TGCGCCAGCAGCCAAGATTTCGGGGGAAAAAATCAGCCCCAGCATTTT. Its translation: CASSQDFGGKNQPQHF.

The rearrangement links TRBV19 to TRBJ2-7, with 7 bases lining up with TRBD2. CDR1 LNHDA and CDR2 SQIVND come from the germline V gene (reference sequence). With V trimmed by 5 bases and J by 7 bases, 14 bases remained unmatched. The CDR3 spans 15 residues. DNA for the CDR3: TGTGCCAGTAGTCCACGCCAGGGTGGACTAGGAGAGCAGTACTTC. It encodes CASSPRQGGLGEQYF.

The chain links TRBV28 to TRBJ1-3; 8 bases line up with TRBD1. The CDR3 is 18 amino acids. Per germline, CDR1 MDHEN and CDR2 SYDVKM. The trim removed 5 bases at V and 0 bases at J, leaving 12 bases unmatched. The CDR3 DNA follows: TGTGCCAGCAGTCCGATCGCCTTCAGGGGGCACTCTGGAAACACCATATATTTT. Translation gives CASSPIAFRGHSGNTIYF.

The rearrangement joins TRBV19 to TRBJ2-2, with a weak D call TRBD2 (6 bases). V was cut by 3 bases and J by 0 bases, with 17 bases left in between. Per germline, CDR1 LNHDA and CDR2 SQIVND (reference sequence). This CDR3 contains 18 residues. The CDR3 sequence: CASSIERGSGANTGELFF. DNA for the CDR3: TGTGCCAGTAGTATTGAAAGGGGTAGCGGAGCGAACACCGGGGAGCTGTTTTTT.

The chain has TRBV27 and TRBJ1-5; D is unclear. CDR1 MNHEY and CDR2 SMNVEV come from the germline V gene (reference sequence). The CDR3 covers 14 residues. V dropped 6 bases and J dropped 4 bases, with 13 bases sitting between them. CDR3 coding DNA: TGTGCCAGCAGCAACGTTGGGAGGAATCAGCCCCAGCATTTT. Translation: CASSNVGRNQPQHF.

J is TRBJ2-7 and V is TRBV5-1; TRBD1 is a possible D gene (5 bases). Germline loops: CDR1 SGHRS, CDR2 YFSETQ. Between the trimmed V and J ends, which lost 1 base and 3 bases, there was a span of 8 bases. This CDR3 contains 13 residues. The CDR3 here is CASSLLGDYEQYF. For the CDR3, the DNA is TGCGCCAGCAGCTTGTTAGGGGACTACGAGCAGTACTTC.

The J gene is TRBJ2-5, the V gene TRBV5-1, with 9 nucleotides matching TRBD1. V gave up 0 bases and J gave up 4 bases; unmatched junction bases: 19. The germline CDR1 and CDR2 sequences are SGHRS and YFSETQ. This CDR3 is 20 amino acids long. The CDR3 sequence is CASSLGLGNRGLGIGETQYF. The CDR3 DNA reads TGCGCCAGCAGCTTGGGGCTGGGTAACAGGGGGCTTGGAATTGGAGAGACCCAGTACTTC.

The V and J genes are TRBV29-1 and TRBJ1-5; D possibly corresponds to TRBD1 (6 bases). The CDR3 spans 13 residues. The V and J ends lost 6 bases and 5 bases respectively, with 14 bases between them. The germline gives CDR1 SQVTM, CDR2 ANQGSEA. The CDR3 reads CSVGTRPDQPQHF. The CDR3 region has the DNA TGCAGCGTCGGGACAAGGCCTGATCAGCCCCAGCATTTT.

The chain has TRBV29-1 and TRBJ1-2, with D possibly matching TRBD1 (6 bases). Germline V gives CDR1 SQVTM, CDR2 ANQGSEA. V was cut by 7 bases and J by 2 bases, with 17 bases left in between. The CDR3 is made up of 14 amino acids. CDR3 in amino acids: CSDALGHANYGYTF. The CDR3 nucleotides are TGCAGCGACGCCCTGGGACACGCGAACTATGGCTACACCTTC.

The gene calls are TRBV3-1 (or the pseudogene TRBV3-2) and TRBJ1-2, with 8 nucleotides matching TRBD1. Germline CDR1 LGHDT, CDR2 YNNKEL (reference sequence). The CDR3 loop spans 14 amino acids. V was pared by 5 bases and J by 3 bases, with 5 bases of the junction left unmatched. CDR3 region: CASSGRGLDYGYTF. The CDR3 DNA reads TGTGCCAGCAGCGGCAGGGGGCTCGACTATGGCTACACCTTC.

This chain links TRBV7-2 with TRBJ2-5, with 8 positions matching TRBD1. Germline CDR1 SGHTA, CDR2 FQGNSA. The ends lost 1 base at V and 5 bases at J; junction bases unmatched: 9. The CDR3 length is 16 residues. CDR3 in amino acids: CASSLEQGVGWETQYF. DNA of the CDR3: TGTGCCAGCAGCTTAGAACAGGGGGTGGGTTGGGAGACCCAGTACTTC.

This chain uses TRBV5-1 with TRBJ2-1; TRBD2 agrees at 8 bases. The CDR3 is 16 amino acids. The germline V gene encodes CDR1 SGHRS and CDR2 YFSETQ. The ends lost 0 bases at V and 4 bases at J; junction bases unmatched: 6. DNA of the CDR3: TGCGCCAGCAGCTTGGCTCTAGCGGGCGCGTACAATGAGCAGTTCTTC. It specifies CASSLALAGAYNEQFF.